The rows below give T cell receptor beta chains drawn from one sample of a study of blood T cell repertoires in COVID-19. Assay used: immunoSEQ multiplex PCR; TCRdb lists only in-frame clones, some missing. The data hold around 300,000 clones, with about nine tenths observed a single time. What was sequenced was PBMCs or T cells enriched from blood (not recorded which). These receptors all stem from a woman aged 40 to 55 who had recovered from COVID-19. CDR3s include the opening cysteine and the closing phenylalanine or tryptophan. Fields, in order: J gene, D gene, V gene, clone size, CDR3 protein, CDR3 DNA. D genes are given only for firm matches. The size field is filled for only some rows; it gives once, few, many or a size class.

TRBJ2-7	-	TRBV4-1	-	CASSPQGGRTYEQYF	TGCGCCAGCAGCCCCCAGGGGGGAAGGACCTACGAGCAGTACTTC
TRBJ2-1	TRBD2	TRBV5-4	once	CASSSVTSGISNEQFF	TGTGCCAGCAGCTCGGTGACTAGCGGGATATCGAATGAGCAGTTCTTC
TRBJ2-3	TRBD1	TRBV30	-	CAWSHGTGAKDTQYF	TGTGCCTGGAGTCATGGGACAGGGGCGAAAGATACGCAGTATTTT
TRBJ2-7	-	TRBV6-5	-	CSAGGARVGIYEQYF	TGCTCGGCCGGCGGGGCCCGAGTAGGAATCTACGAGCAGTACTTC
TRBJ1-2	-	TRBV4-1	-	CASSRAGWNYGYTF	TGCGCCAGCAGCCGGGCAGGGTGGAACTATGGCTACACCTTC
TRBJ1-2	TRBD1	TRBV2	-	CASCSQGSLYGYTF	TGTGCCAGCTGTTCACAGGGGAGTCTCTATGGCTACACCTTC
TRBJ1-1	-	TRBV27	-	CASSRGRSAPWNTEAFF	TGTGCCAGCAGCAGGGGTCGGTCGGCCCCCTGGAACACTGAAGCTTTCTTT
TRBJ2-3	TRBD2	TRBV3-1/TRBV3-2	few	CASSQVTAGGLEDTQYF	TGTGCCAGCAGCCAAGTTACGGCGGGAGGCCTGGAGGATACGCAGTATTTT
TRBJ2-2	TRBD2	TRBV19	-	CASSPGLAGGTGELFF	TGTGCCAGTAGTCCCGGACTAGCGGGGGGAACCGGGGAGCTGTTTTTT
TRBJ2-3	TRBD2	TRBV4-1	-	CASSPRRTSLVNTQYF	TGCGCCAGCAGCCCTCGGAGGACTAGCCTCGTGAATACGCAGTATTTT
TRBJ1-2	-	TRBV6-6	-	CASSPSPGSQANYGYTF	TGTGCCAGCAGTCCAAGCCCCGGATCCCAGGCTAACTATGGCTACACCTTC
TRBJ2-4	-	TRBV3-1/TRBV3-2	-	CASSQDSAVAKNIQYF	TGTGCCAGCAGCCAAGATTCGGCGGTTGCCAAAAACATTCAGTACTTC
TRBJ1-2	TRBD1	TRBV4-1	few	CASSQRDRGVYGYTF	TGCGCCAGCAGCCAAAGAGACAGGGGGGTCTATGGCTACACCTTC
TRBJ1-5	-	TRBV10-2	-	CASRGRLGQPQHF	TGCGCCAGCAGGGGGCGGCTGGGTCAGCCCCAGCATTTT
TRBJ2-1	TRBD1	TRBV7-2	-	CASSRDRASYNEQFF	TGTGCCAGCAGTCGGGACAGGGCCTCCTACAATGAGCAGTTCTTC
TRBJ2-2	-	TRBV30	-	CAWSVIRWRGPPGELFF	TGTGCCTGGAGTGTAATAAGGTGGCGGGGTCCTCCCGGGGAGCTGTTTTTT
TRBJ2-1	TRBD2	TRBV19	-	CASSIAGGSYNEQFF	TGTGCCAGTAGTATTGCGGGAGGCTCCTACAATGAGCAGTTCTTC
TRBJ1-4	TRBD1	TRBV5-1	-	CASSLGVRGRRTNEKLFF	TGCGCCAGCAGCTTGGGAGTTAGGGGGCGCAGGACTAATGAAAAACTGTTTTTT
TRBJ2-3	TRBD2	TRBV24-1	-	CATSPGGLAGSSDTQYF	TGTGCCACCAGCCCCGGAGGACTAGCGGGGAGTTCGGATACGCAGTATTTT
TRBJ2-4	TRBD2	TRBV20-1	-	CSASDRTSGGNIQYF	TGCAGTGCTAGTGACCGGACTAGCGGGGGAAACATTCAGTACTTC
TRBJ1-5	-	TRBV12-3/TRBV12-4	-	CASSTGRDQPQHF	TGTGCCAGCAGTACAGGGAGGGATCAGCCCCAGCATTTT
TRBJ1-3	-	TRBV19	-	CASSILAGSGNTIYF	TGTGCCAGTAGTATCCTCGCGGGATCTGGAAACACCATATATTTT
TRBJ1-2	TRBD1	TRBV7-6	-	CASRKGQGYGYTF	TGTGCCAGCAGAAAGGGACAGGGCTATGGCTACACCTTC
TRBJ2-1	TRBD1	TRBV18	-	CASRGQGAYNEQFF	TGTGCCAGCCGGGGACAGGGGGCTTACAATGAGCAGTTCTTC
TRBJ1-2	-	TRBV2	once	CASSSGFPGHRIDNYGYTF	TGTGCCAGCAGTTCAGGATTTCCGGGACACCGCATTGATAACTATGGCTACACCTTC
TRBJ1-2	TRBD1	TRBV24-1	-	CATSDGQGYGYTF	TGTGCCACCAGTGACGGACAGGGCTATGGCTACACCTTC
TRBJ1-6	-	TRBV5-6	-	CASSLSDRQNSPLHF	TGTGCCAGCAGCTTAAGCGACAGGCAGAATTCACCCCTCCACTTT
TRBJ1-4	-	TRBV29-1	-	CSVAPNRDEKLFF	TGCAGCGTTGCTCCGAACAGGGATGAAAAACTGTTTTTT